The rows below give T cell receptor beta chains drawn from one sample of a study of T cells in narcolepsy. Only in-frame clones appear in the TCRdb table, and some are missing; sequencing was by immunoSEQ multiplex PCR. This table has about 40,000 clones, approximately 85% appearing once. Sequenced material: CD45RA- memory CD4+ T cells from PBMCs. The receptors here all came from a human donor with narcolepsy. Each CDR3 is given with its conserved first and last residue. The order of the fields is clone size, J gene, V gene, D gene, CDR3 DNA, CDR3 protein. D genes are given only for firm matches. The size field is filled for only some rows; it gives once, few, many or a size class.

abundance: NA; j_gene: TRBJ1-2; v_gene: TRBV7-2; d_gene: NA; CDR3nt: TGTGCCAGCAGCTTAACGCAGAACTATGGCTACACCTTC; CDR3aa: CASSLTQNYGYTF
abundance: NA; j_gene: TRBJ1-6; v_gene: TRBV7-9; d_gene: NA; CDR3nt: TGTGCCAGCAGTGGGTCGGGCGATTCACCCCTCCACTTT; CDR3aa: CASSGSGDSPLHF
abundance: once; j_gene: TRBJ2-1; v_gene: TRBV9; d_gene: NA; CDR3nt: TGTGCCAGCAGCGACTATCCTAGTTTCTCCTACAATGAGCAGTTCTTC; CDR3aa: CASSDYPSFSYNEQFF
abundance: NA; j_gene: TRBJ1-1; v_gene: TRBV5-4; d_gene: NA; CDR3nt: TGTGCCAGCAGCCTCCCCAAACGAACTAACACTGAAGCTTTCTTT; CDR3aa: CASSLPKRTNTEAFF
abundance: NA; j_gene: TRBJ2-1; v_gene: TRBV2; d_gene: NA; CDR3nt: TGTGCCAGCAGTGAACTTACCTACAATGAGCAGTTCTTC; CDR3aa: CASSELTYNEQFF
abundance: once; j_gene: TRBJ2-6; v_gene: TRBV15; d_gene: NA; CDR3nt: TGTGCCACCAGCAGAGGAGGAGGCTCTGGGGCCAACGTCCTGACTTTC; CDR3aa: CATSRGGGSGANVLTF
abundance: NA; j_gene: TRBJ1-2; v_gene: TRBV19; d_gene: NA; CDR3nt: TGTGCCAGTAGCGACTCAGGAGGGCAGGGGTTTGGCTACACCTTC; CDR3aa: CASSDSGGQGFGYTF
abundance: NA; j_gene: TRBJ1-5; v_gene: TRBV9; d_gene: NA; CDR3nt: TGTGCCAGCAGCGTGTACGGGGGGCAAGGCCAGCCCCAGCATTTT; CDR3aa: CASSVYGGQGQPQHF
abundance: NA; j_gene: TRBJ1-1; v_gene: TRBV9; d_gene: NA; CDR3nt: TGTGCCAGCAACGTAGGGGAGGTGAACACTGAAGCTTTCTTT; CDR3aa: CASNVGEVNTEAFF
abundance: NA; j_gene: TRBJ1-2; v_gene: TRBV15; d_gene: TRBD1; CDR3nt: TGTGCCACCAGCACCGGGACAGGGAACTATGGCTACACCTTC; CDR3aa: CATSTGTGNYGYTF
abundance: few; j_gene: TRBJ1-1; v_gene: TRBV27; d_gene: NA; CDR3nt: TGTGCCAGCAGTTTAAGACCGGACCTAGCGCACACTGAAGCTTTCTTT; CDR3aa: CASSLRPDLAHTEAFF
abundance: NA; j_gene: TRBJ1-1; v_gene: TRBV15; d_gene: NA; CDR3nt: TGTGCCACCAGGGAGCAGGGGTCCCCTGAAGCTTTCTTT; CDR3aa: CATREQGSPEAFF
abundance: few; j_gene: TRBJ1-3; v_gene: TRBV6-6; d_gene: NA; CDR3nt: TGTGCCAGCAGCACCGGGACCGCAATCTCTGGAAACACCATATATTTT; CDR3aa: CASSTGTAISGNTIYF
abundance: NA; j_gene: TRBJ2-5; v_gene: TRBV2; d_gene: NA; CDR3nt: TGTGCCAGCAGTGGTGGAGGGGCCCAAGAGACCCAGTACTTC; CDR3aa: CASSGGGAQETQYF
abundance: NA; j_gene: TRBJ2-3; v_gene: TRBV7-2; d_gene: NA; CDR3nt: TGTGCCAGCAGCTACAACCCTCAAGATACGCAGTATTTT; CDR3aa: CASSYNPQDTQYF
abundance: few; j_gene: TRBJ2-7; v_gene: TRBV7-8; d_gene: NA; CDR3nt: TGTGCCAGCAGACTAAATGCAGGGGCCCACGAGCAGTACTTC; CDR3aa: CASRLNAGAHEQYF
abundance: NA; j_gene: TRBJ2-7; v_gene: TRBV4-3; d_gene: TRBD2; CDR3nt: TGCGCCAGCAGCCAAGTCAATAGCGGGGGGGCTTACGAGCAGTACTTC; CDR3aa: CASSQVNSGGAYEQYF
abundance: NA; j_gene: TRBJ1-2; v_gene: TRBV9; d_gene: NA; CDR3nt: TGTGCCAGCAGCCCTTCTACCGACAGAGTCAGGGGCTACACCTTC; CDR3aa: CASSPSTDRVRGYTF
abundance: NA; j_gene: TRBJ1-5; v_gene: TRBV30; d_gene: NA; CDR3nt: TGTGCCTGGAGTCTCTGGGGGGTTAGTAGCGGGCCCCAGCATTTT; CDR3aa: CAWSLWGVSSGPQHF
abundance: once; j_gene: TRBJ1-2; v_gene: TRBV4-3; d_gene: TRBD1; CDR3nt: TGCGCCAGCAGCCAAACCTCAGCGGGCGGACAGGGGAACTATGGCTACACCTTC; CDR3aa: CASSQTSAGGQGNYGYTF
abundance: NA; j_gene: TRBJ1-2; v_gene: TRBV5-4; d_gene: NA; CDR3nt: TGTGCCAGCAGCTTTCCCGCAGGGGATGGCTACACCTTC; CDR3aa: CASSFPAGDGYTF
abundance: NA; j_gene: TRBJ2-5; v_gene: TRBV2; d_gene: NA; CDR3nt: TGTGCCAGCCTTGCAGGGAGGCAAGAGACCCAGTACTTC; CDR3aa: CASLAGRQETQYF
abundance: NA; j_gene: TRBJ1-1; v_gene: TRBV7-9; d_gene: NA; CDR3nt: TGTGCCAGCAGCTTAGAAGCTGAAGCTTTCTTT; CDR3aa: CASSLEAEAFF
abundance: NA; j_gene: TRBJ2-5; v_gene: TRBV25-1; d_gene: TRBD2; CDR3nt: TGTGCCAGCAGCCAAGCACTAACTAGCGGACAAGAGACCCAGTACTTC; CDR3aa: CASSQALTSGQETQYF
abundance: few; j_gene: TRBJ2-1; v_gene: TRBV14; d_gene: NA; CDR3nt: TGTGCCAGCAGCCAAGAAGGGAGTCCCCTAAAGATCTTC; CDR3aa: CASSQEGSPLKIF
abundance: NA; j_gene: TRBJ1-2; v_gene: TRBV12-2; d_gene: NA; CDR3nt: TGTGCAAGTCGCTTAAGAATCGAAGACAGGGGGCTTACGTATGGCTACACCTTC; CDR3aa: CASRLRIEDRGLTYGYTF
abundance: once; j_gene: TRBJ2-1; v_gene: TRBV5-4; d_gene: TRBD2; CDR3nt: TGTGCCAGCAGCTTGGATCCTAGCGGGGGATACAATGAGCAGTTCTTC; CDR3aa: CASSLDPSGGYNEQFF
abundance: NA; j_gene: TRBJ2-7; v_gene: TRBV2; d_gene: NA; CDR3nt: TGTGCCAGCAAAGACTTAGGATACGAGCAGTACTTC; CDR3aa: CASKDLGYEQYF
abundance: NA; j_gene: TRBJ2-5; v_gene: TRBV5-1; d_gene: NA; CDR3nt: TGCGCCAGCAGCTTGGAGGGCAGCCAAGAGACCCAGTACTTC; CDR3aa: CASSLEGSQETQYF
abundance: NA; j_gene: TRBJ2-7; v_gene: TRBV6-1; d_gene: TRBD1; CDR3nt: TGTGCCAGCAGTGAAGCGAGTACGACAGGGGGTTACGAGCAGTACTTC; CDR3aa: CASSEASTTGGYEQYF
abundance: NA; j_gene: TRBJ1-2; v_gene: TRBV4-1; d_gene: TRBD1; CDR3nt: TGCGCCAGCAGCCAAGAGGGAGGGGGCGGGTACTATGGCTACACCTTC; CDR3aa: CASSQEGGGGYYGYTF
abundance: NA; j_gene: TRBJ2-1; v_gene: TRBV28; d_gene: NA; CDR3nt: TGTGCCAGCAGTTTACGTACCCAGGGTAGTAATGAGCAGTTCTTC; CDR3aa: CASSLRTQGSNEQFF
abundance: NA; j_gene: TRBJ2-7; v_gene: TRBV19; d_gene: NA; CDR3nt: TGTGCCAGTAGTATAGATGGACCGCGGCGCTACGAGCAGTACTTC; CDR3aa: CASSIDGPRRYEQYF
abundance: NA; j_gene: TRBJ2-3; v_gene: TRBV11-2; d_gene: NA; CDR3nt: TGTGCCAGCCAAGGACAACGCACAGATACGCAGTATTTT; CDR3aa: CASQGQRTDTQYF
abundance: NA; j_gene: TRBJ2-5; v_gene: TRBV5-1; d_gene: NA; CDR3nt: TGCGCCAGCAGCTCCTACCGGGTGACAAGGACCGGACAAGATGGGACCCAGTACTTC; CDR3aa: CASSSYRVTRTGQDGTQYF
abundance: NA; j_gene: TRBJ2-7; v_gene: TRBV5-1; d_gene: TRBD2; CDR3nt: TGCGCCAGCAGCTTGGAGCGGGGTTACGAGCAGTACTTC; CDR3aa: CASSLERGYEQYF
abundance: NA; j_gene: TRBJ2-5; v_gene: TRBV7-2; d_gene: TRBD2; CDR3nt: TGTGCCAGCAGCTCGCTAGCGGGGGGGCCGGGGGAGACCCAGTACTTC; CDR3aa: CASSSLAGGPGETQYF
abundance: NA; j_gene: TRBJ1-1; v_gene: TRBV11-1; d_gene: TRBD1; CDR3nt: TGTGCCAGCAGCTCACCCAGGGGGACCGCTTTCTTT; CDR3aa: CASSSPRGTAFF
abundance: NA; j_gene: TRBJ2-5; v_gene: TRBV29-1; d_gene: NA; CDR3nt: TGCAGCGTTGGAGGCTTTGGGACACTCCAAGAGACCCAGTACTTC; CDR3aa: CSVGGFGTLQETQYF
abundance: NA; j_gene: TRBJ2-1; v_gene: TRBV4-3; d_gene: TRBD2; CDR3nt: TGCGCCAGCAGCCAACTCCCGGGGGGAAAAGGGGAGCAGTTCTTC; CDR3aa: CASSQLPGGKGEQFF
abundance: NA; j_gene: TRBJ1-1; v_gene: TRBV9; d_gene: NA; CDR3nt: TGTGCCAGCAGCGTAGATCTAGGGAAGAACACTGAAGCTTTCTTT; CDR3aa: CASSVDLGKNTEAFF